One and the same sample provided the 23 T cell receptor beta chains below, sequenced in a study of blood T cells in healthy people across ages. Primers used in a second PCR of about 6 to 11 cycles were a sample-barcoded 5' primer and a J-beta primer mix. TCRdb re-called the 5' RACE reads through MiXCR, storing one row per CDR3 protein. The sample gives 1,100,000 or so distinct CDR3 sequences, around 43% of which show up once; approximately 20% is in the top ten. Sequenced sample: blood. The receptors originated from an older woman in good health.

The sample holds many counts of this clonotype. The rearrangement uses TRBV29-1 and TRBJ2-6, with D perhaps TRBD2 (5 bases). Germline CDR1 reads SQVTM; CDR2 reads ANQGSEA. V shed 7 bases and J shed 9 bases, with 13 bases lying between them. The CDR3 totals 12 residues. The DNA of the CDR3 is TGCAGCGCCTCGGGATGGGACAACGTCCTGACTTTC. Translating gives CSASGWDNVLTF.

V is TRBV7-6 and J is TRBJ2-7; 8 nucleotides match TRBD1. Per germline, CDR1 SGHVS and CDR2 FNYEAQ. J was trimmed by 6 bases and V by 5 bases; bases with no gene match: 12. This CDR3 region has 15 residues. This chain's CDR3 is CASSPRVRGRFEQYF. CDR3 coding DNA: TGTGCCAGCAGCCCCAGGGTCAGGGGGCGTTTCGAGCAGTACTTC.

This clonotype was counted a few times. This chain links TRBV28 with TRBJ2-5, with TRBD1 as a possible D gene (6 bases). The germline V gene encodes CDR1 MDHEN and CDR2 SYDVKM. V lost 6 bases and J lost 1, with 18 bases in between. The CDR3 is 16 residues long. This CDR3 reads CASRTGPPAAQETQYF. The CDR3 DNA reads TGTGCCAGCAGAACAGGGCCCCCGGCAGCCCAAGAGACCCAGTACTTC.

The CDR3 is CATSRLILGEQYF. CDR3 bases: TGTGCCACCAGCAGACTTATACTGGGGGAGCAGTACTTC. The rearrangement uses TRBV15 and TRBJ2-7; unclear D gene. Deletions cut 2 bases from V and 7 bases from J, with 12 bases between. The CDR3 spans 13 residues. Germline lookup yields CDR1 LNHNV and CDR2 YYDKDF (reference sequence).

The chain employs TRBV4-1 and TRBJ2-7; no clear D. Trimming left V 6 bases short and J 3 bases short, with 15 bases between. CDR3 length: 14 residues. Per germline, CDR1 MGHRA and CDR2 YSYEKL. The CDR3 DNA reads TGCGCCAGCAGTCACAAAACCCCGGGCTACGAGCAGTACTTC. It yields the protein CASSHKTPGYEQYF.

V is TRBV7-3 and J is TRBJ2-3, with D possibly matching TRBD2 (6 bases). The CDR3 runs to 15 residues. Germline values: CDR1 SGHTA, CDR2 FQGTGA. V lost 2 bases and J 4 bases, leaving 13 bases between the germline ends. CDR3 nucleotides: TGTGCCAGCAGCTTAGCCCACGGCGGGGCAGATACGCAGTATTTT. Its translation is CASSLAHGGADTQYF.

This clonotype showed up just a few times. The V gene is TRBV20-1, the J gene TRBJ1-6, with 8 bases matching TRBD1. V lost 4 bases to trimming and J lost 11 bases; unmatched junction nucleotides: 10. Germline CDR1 is DFQATT and CDR2 is SNEGSKA (reference sequence). This CDR3 has 14 amino acids. The CDR3 sequence is CSAKIDRGVAPLHF. CDR3 in DNA: TGCAGTGCTAAGATCGACAGGGGTGTGGCACCCCTCCACTTT.

This clonotype was seen many times. The J gene is TRBJ2-5, the V gene TRBV6-2 or TRBV6-3; the match to TRBD2 covers 9 bases. Germline V gives CDR1 MNHEY, CDR2 SVGEGT. The CDR3 extends over 13 amino acids. J was trimmed by 5 bases and V by 6 bases; bases with no gene match: 4. The chain's CDR3 is CASSIAGVETQYF. The CDR3 nucleotides read TGTGCCAGCAGCATAGCGGGAGTGGAGACCCAGTACTTC.

This clonotype showed up many times. The V call is TRBV4-1, the J call TRBJ2-2, with 8 bases lining up with TRBD2. The V and J ends lost 1 base and 8 bases, in that order; junction bases with no gene match: 18. Germline V lookup: CDR1 MGHRA, CDR2 YSYEKL. The CDR3 runs to 19 residues. For the CDR3, the DNA is TGCGCCAGCAGCCAAGCCCCTAGGGAACTAGCGGCCCGACAGGGGGAGCTGTTTTTT. Its protein product is CASSQAPRELAARQGELFF.

V is TRBV6-5 and J is TRBJ2-7, with TRBD2 matching 8 bases. Germline V gene sequence: CDR1 MNHEY, CDR2 SVGAGI. V trimming: 3 bases; J trimming: 6 bases; junction bases outside the gene matches: 4. CDR3 length equals 13 residues. CDR3 amino acids: CASSYREGREQYF. CDR3 in DNA: TGTGCCAGCAGTTATCGGGAGGGCCGCGAGCAGTACTTC.

This chain joins TRBV5-1 and TRBJ1-2, with 7 bases matching TRBD1. V lost 8 bases to trimming and J lost 3 bases; unmatched junction nucleotides: 10. This CDR3 contains 14 residues. Germline CDR1 reads SGHRS; CDR2 reads YFSETQ. DNA for the CDR3: TGCGCCAGTCAACTTACAGGGGTTGACTATGGCTACACCTTC. This encodes CASQLTGVDYGYTF.

This sequence joins TRBV6-4 and TRBJ2-7; D not certain. The length of the CDR3 is 17 residues. Germline CDR1 MRHNA, CDR2 SNTAGT. V was clipped by 0 bases and J by 5 bases, with 20 bases between them. The chain's CDR3 is CASSDSPKARHDDEQYF. CDR3 nucleotide sequence: TGTGCCAGCAGTGACTCTCCCAAGGCCAGACACGATGACGAGCAGTACTTC.

This chain's CDR3 is CASSETGGRYEQYF. CDR3 bases: TGTGCCAGCAGTGAAACAGGGGGCAGGTACGAGCAGTACTTC. The gene calls are TRBV6-1 and TRBJ2-7, with 9 bases fitting TRBD1. CDR3 length equals 14 residues. V shed 2 bases and J 4 bases; nucleotides not matched to a gene: 3. Germline values: CDR1 MNHNS, CDR2 SASEGT.

The chain combines TRBV29-1 with TRBJ2-7; 13 positions match TRBD2. V shed 6 bases and J 1 base; nucleotides not matched to a gene: 12. CDR1 SQVTM and CDR2 ANQGSEA come from the germline V gene. The CDR3 extends over 17 amino acids. CDR3 in amino acids: CSVGGLAGVSVSYEQYF. The CDR3 DNA is TGCAGCGTCGGAGGACTAGCGGGAGTCTCGGTTTCCTACGAGCAGTACTTC.

The chain carries TRBV20-1 and TRBJ1-1; a weak D match, TRBD1 (6 bases). V shed 4 bases and J shed 6 bases, with 15 bases lying between them. CDR1 and CDR2 (germline): DFQATT, SNEGSKA (reference sequence). This CDR3 comprises 13 residues. This chain's CDR3 is CSANRVGVPEAFF. CDR3 DNA: TGCAGTGCTAACAGGGTTGGGGTTCCTGAAGCTTTCTTT.

The chain links TRBV5-1 to TRBJ2-1, with D tentatively TRBD1 (6 bases). Trimming took off 5 bases at V and 7 bases at J, with 16 bases between the two ends. The CDR3 sequence is 14 residues long. The germline V gene encodes CDR1 SGHRS and CDR2 YFSETQ. Written as DNA, the CDR3 is TGCGCCAGCAGTCGTCAGGGGATGGGAAATGAGCAGTTCTTC. It specifies CASSRQGMGNEQFF.

This chain uses TRBV12-5 with TRBJ1-5, with a weak D call TRBD1 (5 bases). V was pared by 10 bases and J by 1 base, with 11 bases between. The CDR3 is 13 amino acids. CDR1 and CDR2 from the germline V gene are LGHNT and FRNRAP. The CDR3 region is CATRRGSNQPQHF. CDR3 nucleotide sequence: TGTGCTACCCGGCGGGGGAGCAATCAGCCCCAGCATTTT.

This clonotype has just a few counts. This rearrangement joins TRBV27 to TRBJ1-2, with D unresolved. The CDR3 is 13 amino acids. V lost 4 bases and J lost 4, with 10 bases in between. In germline, CDR1 is MNHEY, CDR2 SMNVEV (reference sequence). The CDR3 DNA reads as TGTGCCAGCAGTTCCCCGGGATTCTATGGCTACACCTTC. Its protein product is CASSSPGFYGYTF.

J is TRBJ2-3 and V is TRBV5-1, with TRBD1 matching 9 bases. From germline, CDR1 is SGHRS and CDR2 YFSETQ. There are 13 residues in the CDR3. The V gene end was trimmed by 3 bases and the J gene end by 8 bases; junction bases not matched to a gene: 4. CDR3 in DNA: TGCGCCAGCAGCTCGCAGGGACAGGGTACGCAGTATTTT. It yields the protein CASSSQGQGTQYF.

About this clonotype itself: The junction departs from germline at one end; a sequencing error may be responsible. V gene TRBV29-1 combines with J gene TRBJ2-3, with D perhaps matching TRBD2 (6 bases). Germline assignment: CDR1 SQVTM and CDR2 ANQGSEA. There are 12 residues in the CDR3. The CDR3 DNA reads as TGCAGCGCTGAATTTGGAGGGGATACGCAGTATTTT. Its translation: CSAEFGGDTQYF.

Many counts were recorded for this clonotype. The chain is built from TRBV20-1 and TRBJ2-5; D is uncertain. Trimming stripped 6 bases from V and 5 bases from J, with 13 bases between. The CDR3 consists of 12 residues. Germline assignment: CDR1 DFQATT and CDR2 SNEGSKA (reference sequence). The CDR3 spells CSASSGVETQYF. CDR3 DNA: TGCAGTGCCTCCTCGGGCGTTGAGACCCAGTACTTC.

This clonotype was counted only a few times. The rearrangement uses TRBV20-1 and TRBJ2-4; 7 bases map to TRBD1. Looked up from germline, CDR1 is DFQATT and CDR2 is SNEGSKA (reference sequence). The CDR3 has 13 residues. The V gene end was trimmed by 5 bases and the J gene end by 2 bases; junction bases not matched to a gene: 3. The CDR3 is CSAEGATKNIQYF. DNA for the CDR3: TGCAGTGCTGAGGGGGCCACCAAAAACATTCAGTACTTC.

This clonotype turned up a few times. The chain couples TRBV4-2 to TRBJ2-7; 7 bases line up with TRBD1. The CDR3 covers 16 residues. V was pared by 6 bases and J by 0 bases, with 11 bases of the junction left unmatched. CDR1 and CDR2 from the germline V gene are LGHNA and YNFKEQ. This chain's CDR3 is CASSQNTGAPSYEQYF. The CDR3 bases are TGTGCCAGCAGTCAAAATACAGGGGCTCCCTCCTACGAGCAGTACTTC.